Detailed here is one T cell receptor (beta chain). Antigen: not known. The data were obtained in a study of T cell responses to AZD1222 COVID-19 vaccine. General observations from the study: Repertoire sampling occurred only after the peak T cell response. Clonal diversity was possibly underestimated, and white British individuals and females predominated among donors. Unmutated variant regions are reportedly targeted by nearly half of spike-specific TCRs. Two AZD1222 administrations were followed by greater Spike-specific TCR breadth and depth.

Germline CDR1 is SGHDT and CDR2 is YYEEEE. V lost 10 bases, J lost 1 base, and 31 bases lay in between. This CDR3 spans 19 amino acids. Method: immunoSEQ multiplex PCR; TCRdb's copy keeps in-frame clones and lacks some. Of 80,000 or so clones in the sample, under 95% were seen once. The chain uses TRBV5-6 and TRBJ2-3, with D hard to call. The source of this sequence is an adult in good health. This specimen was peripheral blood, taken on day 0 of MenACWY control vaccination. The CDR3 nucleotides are TGTGCCTCCTCAAGCCGGGCCTCACAAATCTCGATTGGCACAGATACGCAGTATTTT. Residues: CASSSRASQISIGTDTQYF.